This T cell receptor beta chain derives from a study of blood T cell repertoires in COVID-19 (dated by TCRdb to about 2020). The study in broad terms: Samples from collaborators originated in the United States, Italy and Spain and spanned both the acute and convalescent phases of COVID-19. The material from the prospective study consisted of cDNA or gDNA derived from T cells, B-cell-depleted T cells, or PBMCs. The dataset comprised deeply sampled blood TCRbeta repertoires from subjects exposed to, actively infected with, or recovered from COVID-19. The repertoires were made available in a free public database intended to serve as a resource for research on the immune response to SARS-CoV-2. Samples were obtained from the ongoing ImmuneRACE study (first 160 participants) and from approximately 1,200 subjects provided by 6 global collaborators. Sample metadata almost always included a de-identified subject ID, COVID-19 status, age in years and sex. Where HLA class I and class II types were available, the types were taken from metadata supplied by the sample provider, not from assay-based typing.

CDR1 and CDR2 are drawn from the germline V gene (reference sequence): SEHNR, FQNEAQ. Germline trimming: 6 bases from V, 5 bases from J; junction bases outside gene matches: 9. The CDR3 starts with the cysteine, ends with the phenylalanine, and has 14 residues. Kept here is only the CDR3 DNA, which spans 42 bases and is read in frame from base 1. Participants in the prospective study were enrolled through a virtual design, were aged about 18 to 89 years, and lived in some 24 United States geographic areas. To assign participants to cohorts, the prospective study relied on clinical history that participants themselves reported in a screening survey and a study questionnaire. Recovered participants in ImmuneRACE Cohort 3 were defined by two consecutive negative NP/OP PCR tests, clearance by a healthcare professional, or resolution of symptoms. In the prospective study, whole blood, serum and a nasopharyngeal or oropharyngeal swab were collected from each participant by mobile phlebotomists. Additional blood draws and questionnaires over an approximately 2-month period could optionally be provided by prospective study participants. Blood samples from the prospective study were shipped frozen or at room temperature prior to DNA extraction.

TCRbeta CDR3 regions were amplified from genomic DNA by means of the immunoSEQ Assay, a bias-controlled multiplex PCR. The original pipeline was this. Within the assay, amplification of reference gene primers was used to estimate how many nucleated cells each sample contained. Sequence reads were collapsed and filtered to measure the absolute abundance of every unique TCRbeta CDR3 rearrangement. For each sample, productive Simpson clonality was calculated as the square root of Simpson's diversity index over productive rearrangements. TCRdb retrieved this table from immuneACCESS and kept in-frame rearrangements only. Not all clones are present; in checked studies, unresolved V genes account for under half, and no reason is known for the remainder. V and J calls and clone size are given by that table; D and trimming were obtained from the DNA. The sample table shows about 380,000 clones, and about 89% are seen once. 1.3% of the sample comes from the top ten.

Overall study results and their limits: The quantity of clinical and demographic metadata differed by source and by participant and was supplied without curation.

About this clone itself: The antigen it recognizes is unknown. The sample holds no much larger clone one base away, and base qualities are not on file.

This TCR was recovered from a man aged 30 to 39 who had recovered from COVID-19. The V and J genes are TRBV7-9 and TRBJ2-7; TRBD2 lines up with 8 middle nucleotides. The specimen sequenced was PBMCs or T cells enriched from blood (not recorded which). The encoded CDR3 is CASRPAGGWNEQYF. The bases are TGTGCCAGCAGGCCCGCGGGGGGTTGGAACGAGCAGTACTTC.